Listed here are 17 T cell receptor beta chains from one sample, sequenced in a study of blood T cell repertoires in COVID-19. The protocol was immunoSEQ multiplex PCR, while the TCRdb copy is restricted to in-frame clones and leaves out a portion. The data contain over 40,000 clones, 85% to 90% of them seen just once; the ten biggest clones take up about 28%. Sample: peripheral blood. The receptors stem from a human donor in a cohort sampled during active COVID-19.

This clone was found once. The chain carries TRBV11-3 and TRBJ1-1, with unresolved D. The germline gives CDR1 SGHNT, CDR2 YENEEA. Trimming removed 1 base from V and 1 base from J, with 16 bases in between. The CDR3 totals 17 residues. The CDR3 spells CASSLGREGWGNTEAFF. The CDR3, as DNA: TGTGCCAGCAGCTTAGGGCGGGAAGGCTGGGGGAACACTGAAGCTTTCTTT.

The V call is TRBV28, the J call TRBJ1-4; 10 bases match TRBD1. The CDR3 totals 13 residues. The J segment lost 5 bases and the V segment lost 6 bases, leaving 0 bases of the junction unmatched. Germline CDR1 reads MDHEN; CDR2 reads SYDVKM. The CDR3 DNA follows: TGTGCCAGCAGGGGACAGGGGAATGAAAAACTGTTTTTT. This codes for CASRGQGNEKLFF.

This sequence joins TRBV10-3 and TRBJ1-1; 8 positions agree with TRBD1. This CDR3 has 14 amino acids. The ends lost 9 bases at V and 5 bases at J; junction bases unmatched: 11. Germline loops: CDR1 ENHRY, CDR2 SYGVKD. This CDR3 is CAIFPQQGGTEAFF. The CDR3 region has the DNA TGTGCCATATTCCCTCAACAGGGGGGGACTGAAGCTTTCTTT.

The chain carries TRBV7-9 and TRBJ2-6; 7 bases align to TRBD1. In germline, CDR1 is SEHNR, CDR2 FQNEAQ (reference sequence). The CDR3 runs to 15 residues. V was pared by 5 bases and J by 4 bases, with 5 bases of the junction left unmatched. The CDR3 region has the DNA TGTGCCAGCAGCGAGACAGGGACAGGGGCCAACGTCCTGACTTTC. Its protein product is CASSETGTGANVLTF.

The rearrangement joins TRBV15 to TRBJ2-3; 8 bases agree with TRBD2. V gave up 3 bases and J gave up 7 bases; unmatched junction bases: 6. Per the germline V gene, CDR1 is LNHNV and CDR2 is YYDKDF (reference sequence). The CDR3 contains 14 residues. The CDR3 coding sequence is TGTGCCACCAGCAGGGCGAGCGGGGGAAATACGCAGTATTTT. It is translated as CATSRASGGNTQYF.

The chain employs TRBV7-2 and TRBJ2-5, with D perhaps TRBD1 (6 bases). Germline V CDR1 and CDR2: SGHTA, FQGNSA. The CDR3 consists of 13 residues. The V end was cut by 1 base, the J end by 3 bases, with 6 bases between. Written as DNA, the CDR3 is TGTGCCAGCAGCTTAGACAGGGAAGAGACCCAGTACTTC. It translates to CASSLDREETQYF.

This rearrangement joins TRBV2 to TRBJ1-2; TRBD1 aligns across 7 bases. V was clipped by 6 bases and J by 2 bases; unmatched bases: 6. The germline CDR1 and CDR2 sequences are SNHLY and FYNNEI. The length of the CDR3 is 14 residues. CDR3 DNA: TGTGCCAGCAGGGGCGGAGGGGGCAACTATGGCTACACCTTC. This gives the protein CASRGGGGNYGYTF.

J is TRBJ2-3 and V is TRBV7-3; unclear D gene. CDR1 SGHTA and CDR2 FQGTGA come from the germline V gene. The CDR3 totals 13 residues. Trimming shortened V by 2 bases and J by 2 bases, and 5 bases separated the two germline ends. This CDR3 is CASSLSITDTQYF. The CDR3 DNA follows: TGTGCCAGCAGCTTATCTATCACAGATACGCAGTATTTT.

The CDR3 DNA follows: TGTGCCAGCAACACTGGGGAGGGGGGGGAGACCCAGTACTTC. It yields the protein CASNTGEGGETQYF. The V and J genes are TRBV28 and TRBJ2-5, with D possibly TRBD2 on 7 matching bases. The CDR3 has 14 amino acids. V was clipped by 7 bases and J by 5 bases, with 17 bases between them. Looked up from germline, CDR1 is MDHEN and CDR2 is SYDVKM.

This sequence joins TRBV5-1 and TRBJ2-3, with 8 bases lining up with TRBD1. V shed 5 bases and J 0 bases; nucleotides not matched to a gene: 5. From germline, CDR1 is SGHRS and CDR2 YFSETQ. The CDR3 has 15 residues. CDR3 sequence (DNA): TGCGCCAGCAGGGGACAGGTATCTAGCACAGATACGCAGTATTTT. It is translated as CASRGQVSSTDTQYF.

CDR3 in amino acids: CASSPSTYEQYF. DNA of the CDR3: TGTGCCAGCTCACCGTCGACTTACGAGCAGTACTTC. The chain recombines TRBV18 with TRBJ2-7; D gene unclear. V was trimmed by 3 bases and J by 4 bases, leaving 7 bases between them. Germline CDR1 KGHSH, CDR2 LQKENI. CDR3 size: 12 residues.

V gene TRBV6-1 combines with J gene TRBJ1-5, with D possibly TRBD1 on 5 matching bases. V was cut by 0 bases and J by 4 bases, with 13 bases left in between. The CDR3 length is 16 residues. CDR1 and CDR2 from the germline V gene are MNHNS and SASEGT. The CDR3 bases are TGTGCCAGCAGTGAAGCGTTTTGGGGGGATAATCAGCCCCAGCATTTT. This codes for CASSEAFWGDNQPQHF.

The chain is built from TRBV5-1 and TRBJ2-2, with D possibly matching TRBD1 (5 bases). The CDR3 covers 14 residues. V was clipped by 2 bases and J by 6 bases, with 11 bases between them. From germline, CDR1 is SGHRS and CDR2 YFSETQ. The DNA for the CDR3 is TGCGCCAGCAGCTTACTCCGACAGTCCGGGGAGCTGTTTTTT. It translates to CASSLLRQSGELFF.

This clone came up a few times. Here the CDR3 reads CASSAFTGQGETQYF. The CDR3 bases are TGTGCCAGCAGCGCCTTCACGGGACAGGGGGAGACCCAGTACTTC. This chain joins TRBV9 and TRBJ2-5, with TRBD1 matching over 10 bases. Germline V lookup: CDR1 SGDLS, CDR2 YYNGEE. The CDR3 extends over 15 amino acids. J lost 5 bases, V lost 3 bases, and 7 bases had no gene match.

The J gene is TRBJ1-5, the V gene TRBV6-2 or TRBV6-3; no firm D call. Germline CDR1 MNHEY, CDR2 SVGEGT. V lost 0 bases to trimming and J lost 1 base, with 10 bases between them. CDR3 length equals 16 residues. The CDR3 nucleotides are TGTGCCAGCAGTTACTCGACCGGGGAGAGCAATCAGCCCCAGCATTTT. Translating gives CASSYSTGESNQPQHF.

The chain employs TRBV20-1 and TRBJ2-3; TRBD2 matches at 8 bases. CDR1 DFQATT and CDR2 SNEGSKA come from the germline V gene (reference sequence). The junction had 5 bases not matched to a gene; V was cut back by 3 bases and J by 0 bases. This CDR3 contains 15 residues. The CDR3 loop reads CSASSASGSTDTQYF. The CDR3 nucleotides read TGCAGTGCTAGTTCGGCTAGCGGGAGCACAGATACGCAGTATTTT.

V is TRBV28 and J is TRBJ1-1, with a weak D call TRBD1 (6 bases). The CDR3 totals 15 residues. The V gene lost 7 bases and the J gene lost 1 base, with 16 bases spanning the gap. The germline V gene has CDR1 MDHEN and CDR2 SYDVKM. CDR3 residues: CASTNWGQRNTEAFF. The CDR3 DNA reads TGTGCCAGCACCAATTGGGGGCAACGGAACACTGAAGCTTTCTTT.